Shown below are 8 T cell receptor beta chains from a single sample sequenced in a study of control samples from healthy donors and cancer patients. Method: immunoSEQ multiplex PCR; TCRdb's copy keeps in-frame clones and lacks some. The sample lists about 76,000 clones; about 89% were seen once. The sequenced sample consisted of PBMCs. These receptors were collected from a woman aged 45-65 years with colorectal cancer.

V is TRBV5-1 and J is TRBJ2-6, with a tentative D call TRBD1 (6 bases). The germline CDR1 and CDR2 sequences are SGHRS and YFSETQ. The V gene lost 0 bases and the J gene lost 0 bases, with 10 bases spanning the gap. The CDR3 is made up of 17 amino acids. Written as DNA, the CDR3 is TGCGCCAGCAGCTTGGTGACAGGAAGCTCTGGGGCCAACGTCCTGACTTTC. Translating it yields CASSLVTGSSGANVLTF.

The rearrangement links TRBV12-3 or TRBV12-4 to TRBJ1-3; no definite D call. V was clipped by 6 bases and J by 1 base, with 7 bases between them. The CDR3 runs 13 residues. DNA for the CDR3: TGTGCCAGCAGAGTGGTATCTGGAAACACCATATATTTT. Protein: CASRVVSGNTIYF.

This sequence joins TRBV3-1 (or the pseudogene TRBV3-2) and TRBJ2-5, with 15 bases that match TRBD2. This CDR3 has 18 amino acids. Germline values: CDR1 LGHDT, CDR2 YNNKEL (reference sequence). The trim removed 0 bases at V and 5 bases at J, leaving 7 bases unmatched. The CDR3 sequence is CASSQDRGLAGGRETQYF. CDR3 nucleotides: TGTGCCAGCAGCCAAGATAGGGGACTAGCGGGGGGAAGGGAGACCCAGTACTTC.

This rearrangement joins TRBV5-5 to TRBJ1-3; 7 nucleotides match TRBD1. Germline values: CDR1 SGHKS, CDR2 YYEKEE (reference sequence). Trimming took 7 bases from V and 0 from J; bases not matched to a gene: 7. The CDR3 covers 15 residues. The CDR3 spells CASRDSLTSGNTIYF. CDR3 nucleotide sequence: TGTGCCAGCCGGGACAGCCTCACCTCTGGAAACACCATATATTTT.

The chain combines TRBV5-1 with TRBJ1-4, with 10 bases fitting TRBD1. This CDR3 contains 14 residues. With 3 bases clipped from V and 8 bases from J, the junction kept 4 bases outside the gene matches. Germline V gene sequence: CDR1 SGHRS, CDR2 YFSETQ. CDR3 loop: CASSSGTGVEKLFF. For the CDR3, the DNA is TGCGCCAGCAGCTCCGGGACAGGGGTAGAAAAACTGTTTTTT. Full variable domain (remainder filled in from reference TRBV5-1 and TRBJ1-4): KAGVTQTPRYLIKTRGQQVTLSCSPISGHRSVSWYQQTPGQGLQFLFEYFSETQRNKGNFPGRFSGRQFSNSRSEMNVSTLELGDSALYLCASSSGTGVEKLFFGSGTQLSVL.

V and J are TRBV7-8 and TRBJ1-6, with a tentative D call TRBD1 (5 bases). CDR3 size: 15 residues. V was cut by 4 bases and J by 9 bases, with 16 bases left in between. From germline, CDR1 is SGHVS and CDR2 FQNEAQ. This CDR3 reads CASSSGGVSLSPLHF. CDR3 nucleotides: TGTGCCAGCAGCTCCGGGGGGGTTTCCCTTTCACCCCTCCACTTT.

V is TRBV5-1 and J is TRBJ2-3; 7 bases map to TRBD2. CDR3 length: 16 residues. Trimming took 0 bases from V and 3 from J; bases not matched to a gene: 7. CDR1 and CDR2 from the germline V gene are SGHRS and YFSETQ. CDR3 in DNA: TGCGCCAGCAGCTTGGGCGGCGGGGGAGGAACAGATACGCAGTATTTT. It specifies CASSLGGGGGTDTQYF.

CDR3 region: CASGPNTEAFF. CDR3 in DNA: TGTGCCAGCGGCCCCAACACTGAAGCTTTCTTT. The chain is built from TRBV27 and TRBJ1-1; D ambiguous. Germline V gene lookup returns CDR1 MNHEY and CDR2 SMNVEV (reference sequence). The CDR3 covers 11 residues. V shed 8 bases and J shed 2 bases, with 6 bases lying between them.